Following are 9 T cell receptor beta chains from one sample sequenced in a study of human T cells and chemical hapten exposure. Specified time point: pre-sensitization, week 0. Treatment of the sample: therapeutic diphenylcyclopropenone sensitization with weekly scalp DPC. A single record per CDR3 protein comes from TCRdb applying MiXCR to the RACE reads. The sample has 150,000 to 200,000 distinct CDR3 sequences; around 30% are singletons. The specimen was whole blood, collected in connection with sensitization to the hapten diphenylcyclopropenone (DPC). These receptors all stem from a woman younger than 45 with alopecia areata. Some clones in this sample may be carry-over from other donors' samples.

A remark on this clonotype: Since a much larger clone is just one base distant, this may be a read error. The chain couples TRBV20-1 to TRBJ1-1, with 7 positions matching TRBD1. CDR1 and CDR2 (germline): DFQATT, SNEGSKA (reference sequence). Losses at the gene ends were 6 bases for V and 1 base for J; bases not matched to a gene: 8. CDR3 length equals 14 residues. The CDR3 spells CSAPIGTANTEAFF. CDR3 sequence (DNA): TGCAGTGCGCCTATCGGGACAGCGAACACTGAAGCTTTCTTT.

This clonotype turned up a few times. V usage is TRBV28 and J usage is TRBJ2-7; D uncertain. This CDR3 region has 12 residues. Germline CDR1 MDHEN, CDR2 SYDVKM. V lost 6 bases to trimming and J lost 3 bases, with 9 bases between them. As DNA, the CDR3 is TGTGCCAGCAGCCCAACCGTCTACGAGCAGTACTTC. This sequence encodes CASSPTVYEQYF.

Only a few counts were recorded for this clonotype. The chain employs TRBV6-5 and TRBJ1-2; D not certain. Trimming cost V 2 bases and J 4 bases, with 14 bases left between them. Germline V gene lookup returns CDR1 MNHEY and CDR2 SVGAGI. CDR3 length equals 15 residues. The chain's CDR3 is CASSYRGVVGYGYTF. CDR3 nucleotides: TGTGCCAGCAGTTACCGCGGGGTGGTAGGCTATGGCTACACCTTC.

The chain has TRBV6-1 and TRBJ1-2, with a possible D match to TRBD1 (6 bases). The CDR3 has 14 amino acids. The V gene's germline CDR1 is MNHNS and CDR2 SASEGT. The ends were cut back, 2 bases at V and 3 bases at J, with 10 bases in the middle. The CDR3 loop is CASSEYRGDYGYTF. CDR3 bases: TGTGCCAGCAGTGAATATAGGGGGGACTATGGCTACACCTTC.

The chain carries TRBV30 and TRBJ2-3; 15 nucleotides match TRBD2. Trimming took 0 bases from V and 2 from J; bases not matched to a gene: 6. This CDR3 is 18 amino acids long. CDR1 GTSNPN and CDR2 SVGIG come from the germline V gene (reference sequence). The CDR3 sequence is CAWSVQGTSGRFTDTQYF. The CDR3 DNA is TGTGCCTGGAGTGTACAGGGGACTAGCGGGAGGTTCACAGATACGCAGTATTTT.

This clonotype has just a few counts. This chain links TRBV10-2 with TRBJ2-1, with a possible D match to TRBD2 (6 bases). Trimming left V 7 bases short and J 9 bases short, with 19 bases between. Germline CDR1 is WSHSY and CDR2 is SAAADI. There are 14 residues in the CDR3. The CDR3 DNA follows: TGCGCCAGCATCCCCCCCCAAGTGGGAGGTGAGCAGTTCTTC. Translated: CASIPPQVGGEQFF.

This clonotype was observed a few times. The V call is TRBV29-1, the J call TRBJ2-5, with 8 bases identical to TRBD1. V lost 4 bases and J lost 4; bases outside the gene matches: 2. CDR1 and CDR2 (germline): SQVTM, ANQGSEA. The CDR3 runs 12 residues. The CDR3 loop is CSVGTGRETQYF. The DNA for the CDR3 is TGCAGCGTTGGGACAGGGCGAGAGACCCAGTACTTC.

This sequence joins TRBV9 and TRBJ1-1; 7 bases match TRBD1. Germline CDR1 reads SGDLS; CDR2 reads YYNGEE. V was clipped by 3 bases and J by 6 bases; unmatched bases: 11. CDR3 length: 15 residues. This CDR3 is CASSARQGEGAEAFF. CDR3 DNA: TGTGCCAGCAGCGCCCGACAGGGCGAGGGCGCTGAAGCTTTCTTT.

This chain's CDR3 is CASLPKTDAIARGYGYTF. The CDR3 nucleotides are TGTGCCAGCCTCCCGAAGACAGACGCAATAGCAAGGGGCTATGGCTACACCTTC. The V gene is TRBV2, the J gene TRBJ1-2; possible D gene TRBD1, 5 bases. Germline V gives CDR1 SNHLY, CDR2 FYNNEI. Trimming removed 8 bases from V and 4 bases from J, with 29 bases in between. The CDR3 spans 18 residues.